This TCR beta chain stems from a study of OX40 agonist ivuxolimab in advanced cancers. Regarding the study as a whole: Certain nonresponders likewise exhibited a low normalized T-cell clonal expansion.

Blood was sampled at baseline, cycle 4 day 1, and cycle 7 day 1. Measured with immunoSEQ multiplex PCR; TCRdb has only the in-frame clones, and not every one. The table includes about 37,000 clones, 60% to 80% detected once. With regard to this clone: Its cognate antigen is unknown.

This receptor was identified in an adult with an advanced solid tumor such as melanoma, head and neck, liver or kidney cancer. The input for sequencing was CD4+ or CD8+ T cells sorted from blood, taken in a trial of the OX40 agonist ivuxolimab.

In DNA form, the CDR3 reads TGTGCCAGCAGTATCGGGACTTCTAGGGACCCAGATACGCAGTATTTT. Its translation: CASSIGTSRDPDTQYF. The rearrangement uses TRBV6-6 and TRBJ2-3; TRBD2 is a possible D gene (6 bases). The germline V and J ends were trimmed by 5 bases and 4 bases, with 19 bases remaining between them. Germline V gene data show CDR1 as MNHNY and CDR2 as SVGAGI (reference sequence). This CDR3 region has 16 residues.